The 9 T cell receptor beta chains below were found in one sample sequenced in a study of blood T cell repertoires in COVID-19. Generated by immunoSEQ multiplex PCR, the TCRdb table keeps only in-frame clones and is missing some. The top ten clones hold around 10% of a sample with 90,000 or so clones, around nine tenths of them seen once. The sequenced sample consisted of peripheral blood. These receptors came from a man older than 75 with acute or convalescent COVID-19.

The chain joins TRBV7-2 to TRBJ2-2; perhaps TRBD2 as D (6 bases). Germline lookup yields CDR1 SGHTA and CDR2 FQGNSA. V was cut by 1 base and J by 3 bases, with 12 bases left in between. This CDR3 comprises 16 residues. This chain's CDR3 is CASSLGPGGHTGELFF. CDR3 DNA: TGTGCCAGCAGCTTAGGACCCGGGGGTCACACCGGGGAGCTGTTTTTT.

The rearrangement joins TRBV19 to TRBJ1-1; 9 nucleotides agree with TRBD1. This CDR3 spans 15 amino acids. Trimming took 3 bases from V and 5 from J; bases not matched to a gene: 7. CDR1 is LNHDA and CDR2 is SQIVND in the germline V gene (reference sequence). The CDR3 here is CASSMGSGTGTEAFF. As DNA, the CDR3 is TGTGCCAGTAGTATGGGGTCCGGGACAGGGACTGAAGCTTTCTTT.

V usage is TRBV16 and J usage is TRBJ2-4, with 7 bases identical to TRBD2. The CDR3 length is 13 residues. Trimming cost V 1 base and J 8 bases; bases outside gene matches: 2. The germline V gene has CDR1 KGHSY and CDR2 FQNENV. The CDR3: CASSQWGGDIQYF. The CDR3 bases are TGTGCCAGCAGCCAATGGGGGGGAGACATTCAGTACTTC.

The rearrangement links TRBV28 to TRBJ1-2; D is undetermined. The CDR3 is made up of 14 amino acids. V shed 4 bases and J shed 4 bases, with 13 bases lying between them. CDR1 and CDR2 from the germline V gene are MDHEN and SYDVKM. In nucleotides, the CDR3 is TGTGCCAGCAGTTCCCACCGGGAGCCCTATGGCTACACCTTC. Protein sequence: CASSSHREPYGYTF.

This rearrangement joins TRBV28 to TRBJ2-2; 9 positions agree with TRBD2. Germline CDR1 is MDHEN and CDR2 is SYDVKM. The length of the CDR3 is 17 residues. The V segment lost 8 bases and the J segment 5 bases; nucleotides outside the gene matches: 15. In DNA form, the CDR3 reads TGTGCCAGCGGAAAGGGCGGAGCGGGAGGCCAAACCGGGGAGCTGTTTTTT. Translation gives CASGKGGAGGQTGELFF.

Notes on this clone: The junction departs from the called germline gene at one end, perhaps through a read error. The V and J genes are TRBV7-7 and TRBJ2-7; D is possibly TRBD2 (7 bases). The CDR3 spans 16 residues. Germline CDR1 SSHAT, CDR2 FNYEAQ (reference sequence). Written as DNA, the CDR3 is TGTGCTAGCAGCTTATGTTTACTAGCGAGGGGGTACGAGCAGTACTTC. It encodes CASSLCLLARGYEQYF.

The chain recombines TRBV14 with TRBJ1-1; no reliable D call. Looked up from germline, CDR1 is SGHDN and CDR2 is FVKESK. The CDR3 is 11 residues long. V was pared by 4 bases and J by 3 bases, with 3 bases between. CDR3 protein: CASSPYTEAFF. Written as DNA, the CDR3 is TGTGCCAGCAGCCCCTACACTGAAGCTTTCTTT.

A single count supports this clone. J is TRBJ2-3 and V is TRBV5-4, with D possibly being TRBD1 (6 bases). CDR3 length equals 15 residues. Trimming shortened V by 4 bases and J by 1 base, and 13 bases separated the two germline ends. In germline, CDR1 is SGHNT, CDR2 YYREEE (reference sequence). CDR3 loop: CASSPRGHGTDTQYF. The CDR3, as DNA: TGTGCCAGCAGCCCGAGGGGACATGGCACAGATACGCAGTATTTT.

The genes are TRBV5-4 and TRBJ1-4; 7 bases are a match to TRBD1. V lost 2 bases, J lost 3 bases, and 4 bases stayed unmatched. The CDR3 has 15 residues. The germline V gene encodes CDR1 SGHNT and CDR2 YYREEE (reference sequence). CDR3 sequence reads: CASSLNRGANEKLFF. CDR3 DNA sequence: TGTGCCAGCAGCTTAAACAGGGGTGCTAATGAAAAACTGTTTTTT.